A selection of T cell receptor beta chains follows, all from one sample in a study of cytomegalovirus exposure and HLA in healthy donors. The table came from immunoSEQ multiplex PCR; TCRdb's copy has only in-frame clones and leaves some out. The sample comprises about 140,000 clones, nearly 80% of which are singletons, and about 1.1% rests with the top ten. Material for sequencing was PBMCs. The receptors shown here come from a male donor in good health and CMV-seronegative. CDR3s include the opening cysteine and the closing phenylalanine or tryptophan. A D gene is named only where the DNA matches it firmly. Only part of the rows carry a size: once, few, many, or a class if the clone is expanded.

v_gene	d_gene	abundance	j_gene	CDR3aa	CDR3nt
TRBV7-3	TRBD2	-	TRBJ2-5	CASSRRGGGQETQYF	TGTGCCAGCAGCCGTCGGGGCGGGGGCCAAGAGACCCAGTACTTC
TRBV6-4	TRBD2	-	TRBJ2-3	CASSETSGGADTQYF	TGTGCCAGCAGTGAGACTAGCGGGGGGGCAGATACGCAGTATTTT
TRBV10-3	TRBD1	-	TRBJ2-7	CAISESNRGLGEQYF	TGTGCCATCAGTGAGTCGAACAGGGGTTTAGGCGAGCAGTACTTC
TRBV2	TRBD1	-	TRBJ2-5	CASSGQGGDQETQYF	TGTGCCAGCAGTGGACAGGGGGGGGACCAAGAGACCCAGTACTTC
TRBV5-1	-	-	TRBJ1-1	CASSLGQPLSLNTEAFF	TGCGCCAGCAGCTTGGGACAGCCTCTAAGTCTGAACACTGAAGCTTTCTTT
TRBV5-6	TRBD1	-	TRBJ2-1	CASRWDSRGEQFF	TGTGCCAGCAGGTGGGACAGTAGGGGTGAGCAGTTCTTC
TRBV18	-	-	TRBJ2-7	CASTNQGHEQYF	TGTGCCAGCACAAACCAGGGCCACGAGCAGTACTTC
TRBV9	TRBD2	-	TRBJ2-3	CASSTDSGRTDTQYF	TGTGCCAGCAGCACCGATAGCGGGCGCACAGATACGCAGTATTTT
TRBV5-1	-	-	TRBJ1-1	CASSLGVTRTEAFF	TGCGCCAGCAGCTTAGGGGTTACCCGAACTGAAGCTTTCTTT
TRBV7-9	TRBD2	-	TRBJ2-3	CASSSTAGGRVDTQYF	TGTGCCAGCAGCTCCACAGCGGGGGGGCGGGTAGATACGCAGTATTTT
TRBV19	TRBD2	-	TRBJ2-1	CASSSLGLAGSYNEQFF	TGTGCCAGTAGTTCCTTGGGACTAGCGGGATCTTACAATGAGCAGTTCTTC
TRBV7-9	TRBD1	-	TRBJ1-6	CASSTVGTGYSPLHF	TGTGCCAGCAGCACCGTCGGGACAGGTTATTCACCCCTCCACTTT
TRBV7-2	TRBD2	once	TRBJ2-1	CASSHWTSGGDNEQFF	TGTGCCAGCAGCCATTGGACTAGCGGGGGGGACAATGAGCAGTTCTTC
TRBV6-1	-	-	TRBJ1-5	CASRVTIGNQPQHF	TGTGCCAGCAGAGTTACGATCGGGAATCAGCCCCAGCATTTT
TRBV4-1	TRBD1	-	TRBJ2-7	CASSRGDRGPNEQYF	TGCGCCAGCAGCCGAGGGGACAGGGGGCCGAACGAGCAGTACTTC
TRBV9	TRBD1	-	TRBJ2-7	CASSVGTGGGEQYF	TGTGCCAGCAGCGTAGGGACAGGGGGCGGCGAGCAGTACTTC
TRBV30	-	-	TRBJ1-1	CAWSDYRVGYTEAFF	TGTGCCTGGAGTGATTACAGGGTGGGGTACACTGAAGCTTTCTTT
TRBV6-1	TRBD1	few	TRBJ2-7	CASSGTGVNEQYF	TGTGCCAGCTCCGGGACAGGGGTGAACGAGCAGTACTTC
TRBV5-1	-	-	TRBJ1-2	CASSLGADGYTF	TGCGCCAGCAGCTTGGGAGCGGATGGCTACACCTTC
TRBV7-9	TRBD1	-	TRBJ2-1	CASSWTGYNEQFF	TGTGCCAGCAGCTGGACAGGATACAATGAGCAGTTCTTC
TRBV9	TRBD2	-	TRBJ2-2	CASSVVASGGTGELFF	TGTGCCAGCAGCGTAGTGGCTAGCGGGGGGACCGGGGAGCTGTTTTTT
TRBV11-3	-	-	TRBJ1-4	CASSSTGGTNEKLFF	TGTGCCAGCAGCTCTACAGGTGGAACTAATGAAAAACTGTTTTTT
TRBV18	TRBD1	-	TRBJ2-2	CASSPWTGAMDTGELFF	TGTGCCAGCTCACCCTGGACAGGGGCTATGGACACCGGGGAGCTGTTTTTT
TRBV30	TRBD1	-	TRBJ2-2	CAWSVRARGLGGELFF	TGTGCCTGGAGTGTACGGGCCAGGGGGCTGGGCGGGGAGCTGTTTTTT
TRBV5-1	-	-	TRBJ2-3	CASSSGVETDTQYF	TGCGCCAGCAGCTCAGGGGTTGAGACAGATACGCAGTATTTT
TRBV5-1	-	-	TRBJ2-3	CASSPPGADTQYF	TGCGCCAGCAGCCCCCCGGGGGCAGATACGCAGTATTTT
TRBV7-8	TRBD1	-	TRBJ1-1	CASSLPGTGDYLTEAFF	TGTGCCAGCAGCTTACCGGGGACAGGGGATTATTTAACTGAAGCTTTCTTT
TRBV4-2	-	-	TRBJ1-6	CASSQDIYAGSPLHF	TGTGCCAGCAGCCAAGACATTTACGCAGGTTCACCCCTCCACTTT
TRBV2	TRBD1	-	TRBJ2-7	CASTKQGTSYEQYF	TGTGCCAGCACCAAACAGGGGACCTCCTACGAGCAGTACTTC
TRBV7-2	-	-	TRBJ2-5	CASSSAAGGAETQYF	TGTGCCAGCAGCTCCGCAGCTGGCGGGGCGGAGACCCAGTACTTC
TRBV18	TRBD2	-	TRBJ2-5	CASSPGLAARETQYF	TGTGCCAGCTCACCGGGACTAGCGGCCAGGGAGACCCAGTACTTC
TRBV5-1	TRBD2	-	TRBJ2-2	CASSPVRGGLAGELFF	TGCGCCAGCAGCCCTGTGCGGGGGGGGCTCGCTGGGGAGCTGTTTTTT
TRBV19	-	few	TRBJ2-7	CASSIVGGAEQYF	TGTGCCAGTAGTATAGTTGGAGGGGCCGAGCAGTACTTC
TRBV6-1	-	-	TRBJ1-1	CASSDEAAVITEAFF	TGTGCCAGCAGTGATGAGGCAGCAGTTATCACTGAAGCTTTCTTT
TRBV11-3	TRBD2	-	TRBJ2-7	CASSLGGGADYEQYF	TGTGCCAGCAGCTTAGGCGGGGGGGCCGACTACGAGCAGTACTTC
TRBV4-3	TRBD1	-	TRBJ1-4	CASSQEGPGTGNEKLFF	TGCGCCAGCAGCCAAGAGGGACCCGGGACAGGGAATGAAAAACTGTTTTTT
TRBV19	TRBD1	few	TRBJ1-1	CASSPRQGRTEAFF	TGTGCCAGTAGTCCCCGACAGGGTCGCACTGAAGCTTTCTTT
TRBV10-3	TRBD2	-	TRBJ2-1	CAVIAGGISNEQFF	TGTGCCGTAATAGCGGGGGGGATAAGCAATGAGCAGTTCTTC
TRBV5-8	-	-	TRBJ2-3	CASSLGGPDTQYF	TGTGCCAGCAGCTTGGGGGGCCCAGATACGCAGTATTTT
TRBV19	TRBD1	-	TRBJ2-5	CASTFRQGHAETQYF	TGTGCCAGTACCTTTCGACAGGGGCACGCTGAGACCCAGTACTTC
TRBV6-4	TRBD1	-	TRBJ2-2	CASSEGQGAGELFF	TGTGCCAGCAGTGAGGGACAGGGGGCCGGGGAGCTGTTTTTT
TRBV2	TRBD1	-	TRBJ1-1	CASSGTGGVRNTEAFF	TGTGCCAGCAGTGGGACAGGGGGAGTCCGGAACACTGAAGCTTTCTTT
TRBV5-6	-	few	TRBJ2-7	CASSLASYQEGQYF	TGTGCCAGCAGCTTGGCCAGTTACCAGGAAGGTCAGTACTTC
TRBV27	TRBD2	-	TRBJ2-3	CASTTGGGGTDTQYF	TGTGCCAGCACCACTGGCGGGGGAGGCACAGATACGCAGTATTTT